The 6 T cell receptor beta chains listed next were all sequenced from one sample in a study of T-cell reconstitution after alpha-beta-depleted transplantation in children. The TCRbeta library incorporated unique molecular identifiers. TCRdb reanalysed the PCR reads using MiXCR and keeps one entry per CDR3 protein. Among fewer than 200,000 distinct CDR3 sequences listed, around 7% were seen once. Source: PBMCs from the stem cell graft donor, taken from the stem cell graft. The source of these receptors is a human donor who donated a stem cell graft to a child with Wiskott-Aldrich syndrome.

The rearrangement uses TRBV5-6 and TRBJ2-7; D is unresolved. V gave up 2 bases and J gave up 5 bases, with 8 bases separating them. The CDR3 loop spans 12 amino acids. Germline CDR1 and CDR2: SGHDT and YYEEEE. The CDR3 DNA follows: TGTGCCAGCAGCTTTTTCTCTGACGAGCAGTACTTC. Its translation: CASSFFSDEQYF.

The V call is TRBV7-9, the J call TRBJ1-1; no clear D gene. Trimming stripped 1 base from V and 0 bases from J, with 9 bases between. This CDR3 has 15 amino acids. The germline gives CDR1 SEHNR, CDR2 FQNEAQ (reference sequence). CDR3 loop: CASSLEGRVNTEAFF. DNA for the CDR3: TGTGCCAGCAGCTTAGAAGGCAGAGTGAACACTGAAGCTTTCTTT.

This clonotype was picked up one time. This chain joins TRBV29-1 and TRBJ2-1; possible D gene TRBD2, 6 bases. The V gene's germline CDR1 is SQVTM and CDR2 ANQGSEA. V lost 6 bases, J lost 0 bases, and 18 bases lay in between. The CDR3 has 16 residues. CDR3 residues: CSVGGTLGPSYNEQFF. The CDR3 bases are TGCAGCGTCGGGGGAACACTAGGCCCCTCCTACAATGAGCAGTTCTTC.

This clonotype was seen many times. The V gene is TRBV5-6, the J gene TRBJ2-7; D remains unclear. V was pared by 2 bases and J by 6 bases, with 9 bases between. The CDR3 is 12 residues long. Per germline, CDR1 SGHDT and CDR2 YYEEEE. DNA of the CDR3: TGTGCCAGCAGCTTACTACTGCGCGAGCAGTACTTC. As protein: CASSLLLREQYF.

The sample holds many counts of this clonotype. The CDR3 loop is CASSRDGNTIYF. DNA of the CDR3: TGTGCCAGCAGTCGAGATGGAAACACCATATATTTT. The V and J genes are TRBV7-9 and TRBJ1-3; no reliable D call. From germline, CDR1 is SEHNR and CDR2 FQNEAQ (reference sequence). CDR3 length: 12 amino acids. The V end was cut by 6 bases, the J end by 3 bases, with 6 bases between.

Many counts were recorded for this clonotype. The chain has TRBV2 and TRBJ1-2; perhaps TRBD1 as D (6 bases). V lost 6 bases, J lost 4 bases, and 18 bases lay in between. This CDR3 contains 15 residues. Germline V gene sequence: CDR1 SNHLY, CDR2 FYNNEI. In DNA form, the CDR3 reads TGTGCCAGCAGATTGACAGGACTGAGGAGCTATGGCTACACCTTC. It yields the protein CASRLTGLRSYGYTF.